A single sample gave rise to the 20 T cell receptor beta chains below, sequenced in a study of spatial heterogeneity in lung cancer. These receptors have no identified antigens. Time point defined: sample taken at primary tumor resection. Whole-study findings and limits: For expanded intratumoral alpha and beta TCRs, counts tracked tumor mutation counts.

TCRdb re-analysed the 5' RACE reads in MiXCR, keeping a single row per CDR3 protein. The table includes some 2,000 distinct CDR3 sequences, over 14% detected once. Sequencing used lung tumor tissue, obtained at surgery. The receptors derive from a male donor with early-stage non-small cell lung cancer.

This clonotype was observed a handful of times. This CDR3 is CASSLGGRTDTQYF. The CDR3 DNA reads TGTGCCAGCAGCTTAGGGGGCCGCACAGATACGCAGTATTTT. V usage is TRBV7-2 and J usage is TRBJ2-3; weak D call: TRBD1 (5 bases). Trimming pared 1 base from V and 1 base from J, leaving 6 bases between. The CDR3 loop spans 14 amino acids. Germline V gene lookup returns CDR1 SGHTA and CDR2 FQGNSA.

The J gene is TRBJ2-5, the V gene TRBV20-1; 8 bases agree with TRBD1. V dropped 3 bases and J dropped 4; count of bases not matched to a gene: 7. Germline lookup yields CDR1 DFQATT and CDR2 SNEGSKA (reference sequence). This CDR3 spans 14 amino acids. This chain's CDR3 is CSASVQGVLETQYF. In nucleotides, the CDR3 is TGCAGTGCTAGCGTACAGGGGGTATTAGAGACCCAGTACTTC.

This clonotype was observed a few times. This chain links TRBV20-1 with TRBJ1-4; the D is unclear. This CDR3 spans 15 amino acids. CDR1 and CDR2 from the germline V gene are DFQATT and SNEGSKA (reference sequence). Trimming took 1 base from V and 4 from J, leaving 13 bases between them. CDR3 sequence: CSARVEAPFNEKLFF. In DNA form, the CDR3 reads TGCAGTGCTAGAGTTGAGGCCCCCTTTAATGAAAAACTGTTTTTT.

The sample holds one count of this clonotype. The chain's CDR3 is CASSLDLAVSSYEQYF. In DNA, the CDR3 is TGTGCCAGCAGCTTAGACCTGGCAGTGAGCTCCTACGAGCAGTACTTC. The chain recombines TRBV7-6 with TRBJ2-7; D unclear. Deletions cut 1 base from V and 0 bases from J, with 13 bases between. CDR3 length: 16 residues. The V gene's germline CDR1 is SGHVS and CDR2 FNYEAQ.

By frequency in the sample, this clonotype is medium-sized. The J gene is TRBJ2-2, the V gene TRBV18, with a possible D match to TRBD2 (6 bases). The germline V gene has CDR1 KGHSH and CDR2 LQKENI. Trimming removed 3 bases at V and 1 base at J, with 9 bases between. The CDR3 covers 15 residues. The CDR3 here is CASSPSGVNTGELFF. The CDR3, as DNA: TGTGCCAGCTCACCGTCGGGGGTGAACACCGGGGAGCTGTTTTTT.

This clonotype counts as medium-sized. This chain connects TRBV12-3 or TRBV12-4 to TRBJ1-6; possible D gene TRBD1, 5 bases. The germline V and J ends were trimmed by 6 bases and 6 bases, with 15 bases remaining between them. This CDR3 has 15 residues. The CDR3 sequence is CASSFPSGGNSPLHF. The CDR3 coding sequence is TGTGCCAGCAGCTTCCCAAGTGGGGGTAATTCACCCCTCCACTTT.

This clonotype is medium-sized (0.01 to 0.1%). The V gene is TRBV5-6, the J gene TRBJ2-3; D gene unclear. Germline loops: CDR1 SGHDT, CDR2 YYEEEE. The CDR3 is 15 amino acids. Trimming shortened V by 5 bases and J by 6 bases, and 19 bases separated the two germline ends. DNA of the CDR3: TGTGCCAGCAGTTCACCCTTGCCCCCGCTGGATACGCAGTATTTT. This sequence encodes CASSSPLPPLDTQYF.

The chain carries TRBV18 and TRBJ2-1; possibly TRBD1 or TRBD2 for D (5 bases each). From germline, CDR1 is KGHSH and CDR2 LQKENI. V lost 2 bases and J lost 3, with 11 bases in between. This CDR3 has 15 amino acids. This CDR3 reads CASSPGGSDYNEQFF. Here the CDR3 DNA reads TGTGCCAGCTCACCAGGGGGATCTGACTACAATGAGCAGTTCTTC. Based on the CDR3 plus reference TRBV18 and TRBJ2-1, the full variable domain is NAGVMQNPRHLVRRRGQEARLRCSPMKGHSHVYWYRQLPEEGLKFMVYLQKENIIDESGMPKERFSAEFPKEGPSILRIQQVVRGDSAAYFCASSPGGSDYNEQFFGPGTRLTVL.

This clonotype showed up just a few times. The chain couples TRBV5-5 to TRBJ1-2; TRBD1 aligns across 8 bases. The CDR3 sequence is 14 residues long. J gave up 4 bases and V 1 base, and 3 bases lay outside the gene matches. Germline V gene lookup returns CDR1 SGHKS and CDR2 YYEKEE (reference sequence). The CDR3 sequence: CASSLTGGFYGYTF. Here the CDR3 DNA reads TGTGCCAGCAGCTTGACAGGGGGATTCTATGGCTACACCTTC.

This rearrangement joins TRBV6-2 or TRBV6-3 to TRBJ2-3, with no clear D. Between the trimmed V and J ends, which lost 6 bases and 7 bases, there was a span of 8 bases. CDR1 and CDR2 (germline): MNHEY, SVGEGT. The CDR3 loop spans 11 amino acids. The DNA of the CDR3 is TGTGCCAGCAGCATAATGCATACGCAGTATTTT. It translates to CASSIMHTQYF.

V usage is TRBV3-1 and J usage is TRBJ1-5; TRBD1 is a possible D gene (5 bases). The V gene lost 4 bases and the J gene lost 9 bases, with 10 bases spanning the gap. CDR1 LGHDT and CDR2 YNNKEL come from the germline V gene (reference sequence). This CDR3 region has 12 residues. The CDR3 nucleotides read TGTGCCAGCAGCCGGGGGGAAGGGCCCCAGCATTTT. This translates into CASSRGEGPQHF.

In its sample, this clonotype was seen many times. This sequence joins TRBV7-8 and TRBJ2-4; D is ambiguous. This CDR3 spans 15 amino acids. V shed 5 bases and J shed 0 bases, with 11 bases lying between them. Germline V lookup: CDR1 SGHVS, CDR2 FQNEAQ. The CDR3 region is CASSPDSVAKNIQYF. DNA of the CDR3: TGTGCCAGCAGCCCCGACTCTGTAGCCAAAAACATTCAGTACTTC.

Judged by abundance, this clonotype is medium-sized (0.01 to 0.1%). This chain connects TRBV6-6 to TRBJ2-3, with 9 nucleotides matching TRBD2. The germline gives CDR1 MNHNY, CDR2 SVGAGI (reference sequence). Trimming removed 8 bases from V and 0 bases from J; junction bases left unmatched: 3. CDR3 length: 14 amino acids. The CDR3 coding sequence is TGTGCCAGCTTAGCGGGAGAAAGCACAGATACGCAGTATTTT. Amino acid sequence: CASLAGESTDTQYF.

This clonotype ranks as medium-sized. CDR3 DNA sequence: TGTGCCAGCTCACCACCGGGCAGGCGAGGTTCGAACACCGGGGAGCTGTTTTTT. Residues: CASSPPGRRGSNTGELFF. The V and J genes are TRBV18 and TRBJ2-2; unclear D gene. Per the germline V gene, CDR1 is KGHSH and CDR2 is LQKENI. V shed 0 bases and J shed 0 bases, with 14 bases lying between them. This CDR3 is built from 18 residues.

The sample holds one count of this clonotype. The V gene is TRBV4-1, the J gene TRBJ2-7; D is perhaps TRBD2 (6 bases). Trimming left V 4 bases short and J 0 bases short, with 7 bases between. CDR1 and CDR2 (germline): MGHRA, YSYEKL. The CDR3 is 13 amino acids. CDR3 loop: CASSLADSYEQYF. CDR3 in DNA: TGCGCCAGCAGCCTAGCGGACTCCTACGAGCAGTACTTC.

This clonotype is medium-sized within its sample. V is TRBV6-2 or TRBV6-3 and J is TRBJ1-1; D not certain. CDR1 and CDR2 (germline): MNHEY, SVGEGT. V shed 2 bases and J shed 0 bases, with 13 bases lying between them. The CDR3 totals 16 residues. This CDR3 is CASSYADGLMNTEAFF. Here the CDR3 DNA reads TGTGCCAGCAGTTACGCCGACGGACTTATGAACACTGAAGCTTTCTTT.

This clonotype was seen a handful of times. CDR3 protein: CASSVGGGAYEQYF. The CDR3 coding sequence is TGTGCCAGCAGCGTAGGAGGGGGCGCCTACGAGCAGTACTTC. V usage is TRBV9 and J usage is TRBJ2-7; 7 bases agree with TRBD1. CDR1 and CDR2 from the germline V gene are SGDLS and YYNGEE. The CDR3 has 14 residues. The J segment lost 2 bases and the V segment lost 0 bases, leaving 2 bases of the junction unmatched.

In its sample, this clonotype is medium-sized (0.01 to 0.1%). The chain has TRBV4-3 and TRBJ1-4; 7 bases line up with TRBD1. Germline V gives CDR1 LGHNA, CDR2 YSLEER. This CDR3 contains 15 residues. With V trimmed by 1 base and J by 8 bases, 7 bases remained unmatched. CDR3 in amino acids: CASSQGDRPEEKLFF. CDR3 nucleotides: TGCGCCAGCAGCCAAGGGGACAGACCGGAAGAAAAACTGTTTTTT.

This clonotype came up a few times. The chain employs TRBV15 and TRBJ2-2; D possibly corresponds to TRBD1 (6 bases). The CDR3 sequence is 12 residues long. Germline V lookup: CDR1 LNHNV, CDR2 YYDKDF (reference sequence). The ends were cut back, 3 bases at V and 9 bases at J, with 8 bases in the middle. The chain's CDR3 is CATSRDSWELFF. The CDR3 DNA reads TGTGCCACCAGCAGGGACAGCTGGGAGCTGTTTTTT.

This clonotype ranks as medium-sized. The chain carries TRBV18 and TRBJ1-1; D is unresolved. Germline CDR1 KGHSH, CDR2 LQKENI. Trimming took off 0 bases at V and 1 base at J, with 9 bases between the two ends. The CDR3 is made up of 15 amino acids. This CDR3 is CASSPPQPGNTEAFF. DNA for the CDR3: TGTGCCAGCTCACCACCGCAGCCTGGGAACACTGAAGCTTTCTTT.